The 30 T cell receptor beta chains below come from one sample, sequenced in a study of blood T cell repertoires in COVID-19. Clones were sequenced by immunoSEQ multiplex PCR, and TCRdb holds only the in-frame ones, with some missing. The sample lists approximately 280,000 clones, around 91% occurring once. The sample was PBMCs or T cells enriched from blood (not recorded which). The receptors originated from a woman aged 18-29 years with acute COVID-19.

Many counts were recorded for this clone. The chain combines TRBV6-4 with TRBJ2-3; 9 nucleotides agree with TRBD2. The CDR3 is 17 residues long. CDR1 and CDR2 (germline): MRHNA, SNTAGT. Unmatched junction bases numbered 10, after V lost 5 bases and J lost 1 base. CDR3 loop: CASSPRTSAEGTDTQYF. The DNA for the CDR3 is TGTGCCAGCAGTCCCAGGACTAGCGCCGAAGGCACAGATACGCAGTATTTT.

The chain combines TRBV3-1 (or the pseudogene TRBV3-2) with TRBJ2-1; the D gene is possibly TRBD1 (5 bases). The CDR3 has 15 residues. The germline V gene encodes CDR1 LGHDT and CDR2 YNNKEL (reference sequence). The ends were cut back, 4 bases at V and 0 bases at J, with 10 bases in the middle. The DNA of the CDR3 is TGTGCCAGCAGCCTCGACAGAAGCTCCTACAATGAGCAGTTCTTC. It is translated as CASSLDRSSYNEQFF.

A single count supports this clone. The rearrangement joins TRBV6-5 to TRBJ1-1; possible D gene TRBD1, 5 bases. In germline, CDR1 is MNHEY, CDR2 SVGAGI. With 0 bases removed from V and 3 bases from J, the gap between germline ends came to 8 bases. This CDR3 comprises 14 residues. The CDR3 is CASSYSRQHTEAFF. In nucleotides, the CDR3 is TGTGCCAGCAGTTACTCAAGACAGCACACTGAAGCTTTCTTT.

The chain uses TRBV7-2 and TRBJ2-7, with D tentatively TRBD1 (6 bases). This CDR3 comprises 14 residues. The V gene lost 5 bases and the J gene lost 2 bases, with 13 bases spanning the gap. Per the germline V gene, CDR1 is SGHTA and CDR2 is FQGNSA. CDR3 sequence reads: CASSQGPGPYEQYF. As DNA, the CDR3 is TGTGCCAGCAGCCAGGGGCCAGGGCCCTACGAGCAGTACTTC.

The chain links TRBV7-2 to TRBJ2-1; 8 bases align to TRBD1. After removal of 5 bases from V and 8 bases from J, the junction contained 8 bases not matched to a gene. CDR1 is SGHTA, CDR2 FQGNSA, per germline. CDR3 length equals 14 residues. The CDR3 here is CASSPLRGRDEQFF. As DNA, the CDR3 is TGTGCCAGCAGCCCTCTCAGGGGGCGCGATGAGCAGTTCTTC.

The CDR3 DNA follows: TGTGCCAGCTCACCCGACAGGGGGTTCATGGGACTGTTTTTT. Amino acid sequence: CASSPDRGFMGLFF. The genes are TRBV18 and TRBJ1-4, with 9 nucleotides matching TRBD1. Trimming cost V 3 bases and J 13 bases; bases outside gene matches: 9. This CDR3 has 14 residues. From germline, CDR1 is KGHSH and CDR2 LQKENI.

The chain combines TRBV28 with TRBJ2-7; 7 bases map to TRBD1. V gave up 10 bases and J gave up 3 bases; unmatched junction bases: 12. The V gene's germline CDR1 is MDHEN and CDR2 SYDVKM. The CDR3 contains 14 residues. CDR3 bases: TGTGCCACCCTTCTCCAGGGGACAGTCTACGAGCAGTACTTC. Protein product: CATLLQGTVYEQYF.

This rearrangement joins TRBV15 to TRBJ2-7, with D unclear. The germline V gene encodes CDR1 LNHNV and CDR2 YYDKDF (reference sequence). Trimming took 0 bases from V and 1 from J, leaving 13 bases between them. The CDR3 length is 16 residues. The CDR3 region is CATSRDRKSISYEQYF. CDR3 coding DNA: TGTGCCACCAGCAGAGACAGAAAGTCCATTTCCTACGAGCAGTACTTC.

The chain recombines TRBV3-1 (or the pseudogene TRBV3-2) with TRBJ2-1; D might be TRBD2 (5 bases). Germline lookup yields CDR1 LGHDT and CDR2 YNNKEL (reference sequence). V was cut by 4 bases and J by 6 bases, with 19 bases left in between. The CDR3 is 16 amino acids. CDR3 DNA: TGTGCCAGCAGCCCAGGCATAGGCGCGGGTACCAATGAGCAGTTCTTC. Its protein product is CASSPGIGAGTNEQFF.

This clone appeared many times. In the same sample, other DNA sequences code for this CDR3. The rearrangement joins TRBV6-5 to TRBJ2-7, with D maybe TRBD2 (6 bases). This CDR3 spans 13 amino acids. From germline, CDR1 is MNHEY and CDR2 SVGAGI. Trimming shortened V by 7 bases and J by 0 bases, and 10 bases separated the two germline ends. CDR3 bases: TGTGCCAGCACGGGGGAGAGCTCCTACGAGCAGTACTTC. It yields the protein CASTGESSYEQYF.

The V and J genes are TRBV7-2 and TRBJ1-1; possible D gene TRBD1, 5 bases. Trimming cost V 5 bases and J 5 bases, with 12 bases left between them. CDR3 length: 13 residues. CDR1 and CDR2 from the germline V gene are SGHTA and FQGNSA. CDR3 sequence (DNA): TGTGCCAGCAGCCAGACAGCCGGTACTGAAGCTTTCTTT. It encodes CASSQTAGTEAFF. Looking up the rest from reference TRBV7-2 and TRBJ1-1 gives the full variable domain: GAGVSQSPSNKVTEKGKDVELRCDPISGHTALYWYRQSLGQGLEFLIYFQGNSAPDKSGLPSDRFSAERTGGSVSTLTIQRTQQEDSAVYLCASSQTAGTEAFFGQGTRLTVV.

This clone came up a few times. The genes are TRBV11-2 and TRBJ1-1; D unclear. The CDR3 covers 12 residues. The germline V gene has CDR1 SGHAT and CDR2 FQNNGV. V lost 5 bases and J 11 bases, leaving 15 bases between the germline ends. The CDR3 DNA reads as TGTGCCAGCAGCCCCGGAGGCGCGTCCGCTTTCTTT. This gives the protein CASSPGGASAFF. The full variable domain, rest sourced from reference TRBV11-2 and TRBJ1-1, is EAGVAQSPRYKIIEKRQSVAFWCNPISGHATLYWYQQILGQGPKLLIQFQNNGVVDDSQLPKDRFSAERLKGVDSTLKIQPAKLEDSAVYLCASSPGGASAFFGQGTRLTVV.

This clone was seen just once. The rearrangement links TRBV7-3 to TRBJ1-6; TRBD1 aligns across 10 bases. Trimming removed 5 bases from V and 5 bases from J; junction bases left unmatched: 6. This CDR3 is 16 amino acids long. The V gene's germline CDR1 is SGHTA and CDR2 FQGTGA. CDR3 residues: CASSNAGTGDNSPLHF. In DNA, the CDR3 is TGTGCCAGCAGCAACGCCGGGACAGGGGATAATTCACCCCTCCACTTT. Full variable domain (outside the CDR3, taken from reference TRBV7-3 and TRBJ1-6): GAGVSQTPSNKVTEKGKYVELRCDPISGHTALYWYRQSLGQGPEFLIYFQGTGAADDSGLPNDRFFAVRPEGSVSTLKIQRTERGDSAVYLCASSNAGTGDNSPLHFGNGTRLTVT.

The chain couples TRBV29-1 to TRBJ1-1; a possible D gene is TRBD1 (5 bases). Between the trimmed V and J ends, which lost 3 bases and 1 base, there was a span of 9 bases. CDR3 length equals 13 residues. The germline V gene has CDR1 SQVTM and CDR2 ANQGSEA. CDR3 nucleotide sequence: TGCAGCGTTGAGGACAAAAAGAACACTGAAGCTTTCTTT. Amino acids: CSVEDKKNTEAFF.

The chain combines TRBV19 with TRBJ2-3, with 7 bases aligning to TRBD2. CDR1 is LNHDA and CDR2 is SQIVND in the germline V gene (reference sequence). The trim removed 10 bases at V and 1 base at J, leaving 11 bases unmatched. This CDR3 spans 15 amino acids. The CDR3 DNA reads TGTGCCACCAGACCCTTAGCGGGCCGCACAGATACGCAGTATTTT. It codes for CATRPLAGRTDTQYF. Drawing the rest from reference TRBV19 and TRBJ2-3, the complete variable domain is DGGITQSPKYLFRKEGQNVTLSCEQNLNHDAMYWYRQDPGQGLRLIYYSQIVNDFQKGDIAEGYSVSREKKESFPLTVTSAQKNPTAFYLCATRPLAGRTDTQYFGPGTRLTVL.

The chain employs TRBV19 and TRBJ2-2; maybe TRBD2 (6 bases). Germline V gene data show CDR1 as LNHDA and CDR2 as SQIVND (reference sequence). The V gene lost 7 bases and the J gene lost 6 bases, with 18 bases spanning the gap. The CDR3 length is 15 residues. This CDR3 is CASIPGTFEAGELFF. The CDR3 DNA follows: TGTGCCAGTATCCCTGGGACTTTCGAAGCCGGGGAGCTGTTTTTT.

This clone was seen more than once but under ten times. V gene TRBV10-1 combines with J gene TRBJ2-1; TRBD2 aligns across 8 bases. Unmatched junction bases numbered 9, after V lost 8 bases and J lost 6 bases. Germline V gene lookup returns CDR1 WNHNN and CDR2 SYGVQD (reference sequence). The CDR3 sequence is 14 residues long. The CDR3 bases are TGCGCCAGCCAAGGGATTAGCGGGATCAATGAGCAGTTCTTC. This translates into CASQGISGINEQFF.

The chain is built from TRBV5-1 and TRBJ1-5; D gene uncertain. Trimming took off 2 bases at V and 5 bases at J, with 8 bases between the two ends. The CDR3 sequence is 13 residues long. Germline loops: CDR1 SGHRS, CDR2 YFSETQ. CDR3 sequence: CASSLTGDQPQHF. CDR3 DNA: TGCGCCAGCAGCTTAACCGGGGATCAGCCCCAGCATTTT. Supplemented by reference TRBV5-1 and TRBJ1-5, the full variable domain reads KAGVTQTPRYLIKTRGQQVTLSCSPISGHRSVSWYQQTPGQGLQFLFEYFSETQRNKGNFPGRFSGRQFSNSRSEMNVSTLELGDSALYLCASSLTGDQPQHFGDGTRLSIL.

The rearrangement links TRBV27 to TRBJ2-7, with 11 bases aligning to TRBD2. CDR1 is MNHEY and CDR2 is SMNVEV in the germline V gene (reference sequence). CDR3 size: 19 residues. V lost 3 bases, J lost 3 bases, and 16 bases stayed unmatched. The CDR3 sequence: CASSFRSALAGGNYYEQYF. The CDR3 coding sequence is TGTGCCAGCAGTTTTCGGTCCGCCTTAGCGGGAGGGAACTACTACGAGCAGTACTTC.

This rearrangement joins TRBV5-1 to TRBJ1-5; no clear D. Trimming shortened V by 4 bases and J by 2 bases, and 13 bases separated the two germline ends. This CDR3 has 15 amino acids. CDR1 SGHRS and CDR2 YFSETQ come from the germline V gene. Here the CDR3 DNA reads TGCGCCAGCAGCCCCGGACTGTTGGGCAATCAGCCCCAGCATTTT. Translating gives CASSPGLLGNQPQHF.

The chain couples TRBV6-2 or TRBV6-3 to TRBJ1-5; TRBD1 matches 7 bases. The germline CDR1 and CDR2 sequences are MNHEY and SVGEGT. After removal of 4 bases from V and 0 bases from J, the junction contained 15 bases not matched to a gene. The CDR3 runs to 19 residues. CDR3 amino acids: CASSSGTVDEGYSNQPQHF. The CDR3 nucleotides are TGTGCCAGCAGTTCCGGGACAGTAGACGAAGGATATAGCAATCAGCCCCAGCATTTT.

The CDR3 region has the DNA TGTGCCAGCAGCTTAATGGGCCTAGCGGGAGGGGCAGATACGCAGTATTTT. This encodes CASSLMGLAGGADTQYF. The V and J genes are TRBV7-3 and TRBJ2-3; 12 nucleotides agree with TRBD2. V lost 1 base, J lost 4 bases, and 6 bases stayed unmatched. The CDR3 consists of 17 residues. Germline CDR1 and CDR2: SGHTA and FQGTGA.

This chain connects TRBV4-1 to TRBJ1-4; 7 bases are shared with TRBD1. The CDR3 extends over 16 amino acids. The V segment lost 0 bases and the J segment 1 base; nucleotides outside the gene matches: 2. Looked up from germline, CDR1 is MGHRA and CDR2 is YSYEKL. CDR3 sequence reads: CASSQDRGITNEKLFF. CDR3 sequence (DNA): TGCGCCAGCAGCCAAGACAGGGGGATAACTAATGAAAAACTGTTTTTT.

The V call is TRBV7-9, the J call TRBJ1-2, with 7 bases matching TRBD1. J lost 2 bases, V lost 8 bases, and 2 bases had no gene match. CDR1 and CDR2 (germline): SEHNR, FQNEAQ (reference sequence). This CDR3 contains 12 residues. CDR3 amino acids: CASGQANYGYTF. The CDR3 DNA reads TGTGCCAGCGGACAGGCAAACTATGGCTACACCTTC.

This clone showed up just once. This sequence joins TRBV7-3 and TRBJ2-2, with D possibly matching TRBD1 (6 bases). This CDR3 has 13 residues. Trimming left V 5 bases short and J 5 bases short, with 9 bases between. Germline V CDR1 and CDR2: SGHTA, FQGTGA. CDR3 sequence: CASSADSTGELFF. The CDR3 DNA follows: TGTGCCAGCAGCGCGGACAGTACCGGGGAGCTGTTTTTT.

The chain is built from TRBV5-8 and TRBJ2-6, with 9 bases matching TRBD1. There are 17 residues in the CDR3. V was pared by 5 bases and J by 2 bases, with 8 bases of the junction left unmatched. The germline CDR1 and CDR2 sequences are SGHTS and YDEGEE. CDR3 sequence: CASRLGQGRTGANVLTF. The CDR3 coding sequence is TGTGCCAGCAGACTTGGACAGGGGAGGACTGGGGCCAACGTCCTGACTTTC.

V is TRBV18 and J is TRBJ1-1; TRBD1 might be the D (6 bases). CDR1 is KGHSH, CDR2 LQKENI, per germline. V gave up 6 bases and J gave up 5 bases, with 19 bases separating them. This CDR3 has 15 amino acids. The CDR3 here is CASSPTTGLWTEAFF. The CDR3 DNA is TGTGCCAGCTCCCCAACCACAGGGCTGTGGACTGAAGCTTTCTTT.

The genes are TRBV6-5 and TRBJ2-3, with TRBD2 matching over 7 bases. The trim removed 8 bases at V and 5 bases at J, leaving 10 bases unmatched. This CDR3 is 14 amino acids long. The germline V gene encodes CDR1 MNHEY and CDR2 SVGAGI. CDR3 loop: CASRPGGLLDTQYF. CDR3 DNA sequence: TGTGCCAGCCGACCGGGAGGTCTTTTAGATACGCAGTATTTT.

The chain recombines TRBV29-1 with TRBJ2-6; the match to TRBD1 covers 12 bases. Germline trimming cut 6 bases from V and 4 bases from J; bases unmatched to any gene: 4. From germline, CDR1 is SQVTM and CDR2 ANQGSEA. The CDR3 extends over 15 amino acids. The CDR3 bases are TGCAGCGTCCGGGACAGGGGGCGAGGGGCCAACGTCCTGACTTTC. It translates to CSVRDRGRGANVLTF.

The chain has TRBV18 and TRBJ1-2, with D possibly matching TRBD1 (5 bases). This CDR3 is 16 amino acids long. CDR1 is KGHSH and CDR2 is LQKENI in the germline V gene. V dropped 1 base and J dropped 3 bases, with 15 bases sitting between them. In DNA form, the CDR3 reads TGTGCCAGCTCACCACGACAGCCGGGCACCGACTATGGCTACACCTTC. Its translation: CASSPRQPGTDYGYTF.